This TCR beta chain was sequenced in a study of shared clonotypes between healthy human individuals. Profiled with immunoSEQ multiplex PCR; TCRdb holds only in-frame clones, not every one. This table holds roughly 1,500,000 clones, approximately 98% found once. The CDR3 extends over 17 amino acids. Per germline, CDR1 SGHAT and CDR2 FQNNGV. V was pared by 4 bases and J by 2 bases, with 9 bases of the junction left unmatched. Specimen: naive CD4+ T cells sorted from blood. Sample subset: CD45RA+ positively selected. This chain uses TRBV11-2 with TRBJ2-1; 9 nucleotides match TRBD2. The TCR originated in a man aged 25 to 45 in good health. In DNA, the CDR3 is TGTGCCAGCAGCTCCCATCTCAGCGGGAGGCCCTACAATGAGCAGTTCTTC. Protein product: CASSSHLSGRPYNEQFF.